This T cell receptor beta chain was sequenced for a study of blood T cell repertoires in COVID-19. Study at large: COVID-19 samples collected from the United States, Italy and Spain covered acute and convalescent phases. Nucleic acid was either cDNA or gDNA, and it came from T cells, B-cell-depleted T cells, or PBMCs.

Source study methods: Amplification from reference gene primers served as the basis for estimated nucleated cell counts. Sequenced by immunoSEQ multiplex PCR; TCRdb stores in-frame clones only, minus some. That table is the source of V, J and clone size, and D and trimming were worked out from the DNA. This sample has roughly 390,000 clones, with around 85% found just once. The ends lost 5 bases at V and 4 bases at J; junction bases unmatched: 7. CDR3 length: 14 residues. Germline loops: CDR1 MDHEN, CDR2 SYDVKM. The sequenced sample consisted of peripheral blood. The TCR originated in a woman aged 18-35 years with acute or convalescent COVID-19. V is TRBV28 and J is TRBJ2-7, with 8 bases matching TRBD1. CDR3 nucleotides: TGTGCCAGCAGTCCGGGGGACAGGAGGTACGAGCAGTACTTC. Its protein product is CASSPGDRRYEQYF. Complete variable domain (other parts from reference TRBV28 and TRBJ2-7): DVKVTQSSRYLVKRTGEKVFLECVQDMDHENMFWYRQDPGLGLRLIYFSYDVKMKEKGDIPEGYSVSREKKERFSLILESASTNQTSMYLCASSPGDRRYEQYFGPGTRLTVT.